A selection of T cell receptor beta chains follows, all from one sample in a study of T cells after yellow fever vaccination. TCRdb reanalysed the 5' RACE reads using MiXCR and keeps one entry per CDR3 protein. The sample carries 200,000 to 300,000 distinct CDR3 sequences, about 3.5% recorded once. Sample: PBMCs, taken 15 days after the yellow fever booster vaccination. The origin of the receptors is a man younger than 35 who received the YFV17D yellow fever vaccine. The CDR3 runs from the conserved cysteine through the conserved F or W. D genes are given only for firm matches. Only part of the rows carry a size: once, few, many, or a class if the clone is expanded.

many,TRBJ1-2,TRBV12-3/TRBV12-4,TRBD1,TGTGCCAGCAGCCTAATCGGGACAGACTATGGCTACACCTTC,CASSLIGTDYGYTF
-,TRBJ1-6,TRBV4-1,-,TGCGCCAGCAGCCCTCAGATAACCGCGCCTAACGTTTCACCCCTCCACTTT,CASSPQITAPNVSPLHF
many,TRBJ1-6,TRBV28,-,TGTGCCAGCAGGGGGTCGAACTCACCCCTCCACTTT,CASRGSNSPLHF
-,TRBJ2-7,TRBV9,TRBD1,TGTGCCAGCAGCGTAGGAGGGACAGGGGACTACGAGCAGTACTTC,CASSVGGTGDYEQYF
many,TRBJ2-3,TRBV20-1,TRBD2,TGCAGTGCTAGAGATTACGCGGGGGGGCCGGTAGATACGCAGTATTTT,CSARDYAGGPVDTQYF
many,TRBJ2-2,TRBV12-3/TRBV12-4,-,TGTGCCAGCACCGGGCCGGACCCCTCGGGGGTCGGGGAGCTGTTTTTT,CASTGPDPSGVGELFF
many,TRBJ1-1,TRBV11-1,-,TGTGCCAGCAGCTCCCCTGCGGGCGGTAACACTGAAGCTTTCTTT,CASSSPAGGNTEAFF
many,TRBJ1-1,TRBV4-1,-,TGCGCCAGCAGCCAAGTAGGGGGAAGGGACGCTTTCTTT,CASSQVGGRDAFF
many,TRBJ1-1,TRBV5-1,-,TGCGCCAGCAGCGCCGGAAGCGTCGAAGCTTTCTTT,CASSAGSVEAFF
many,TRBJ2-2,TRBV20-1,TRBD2,TGCAGTGCCCTACTAGCGGGGGGGACCGGGGAGCTGTTTTTT,CSALLAGGTGELFF
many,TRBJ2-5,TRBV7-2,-,TGTGCCAGCAGCCTTACCCTCCCCCAAGAGACCCAGTACTTC,CASSLTLPQETQYF
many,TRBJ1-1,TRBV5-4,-,TGTGCCAGCAGCCTGGGAAACCTCCTGAACACTGAAGCTTTCTTT,CASSLGNLLNTEAFF
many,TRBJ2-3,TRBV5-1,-,TGCGCCAGCAGCTTGGGACCCCCCCAGGAAGATACGCAGTATTTT,CASSLGPPQEDTQYF